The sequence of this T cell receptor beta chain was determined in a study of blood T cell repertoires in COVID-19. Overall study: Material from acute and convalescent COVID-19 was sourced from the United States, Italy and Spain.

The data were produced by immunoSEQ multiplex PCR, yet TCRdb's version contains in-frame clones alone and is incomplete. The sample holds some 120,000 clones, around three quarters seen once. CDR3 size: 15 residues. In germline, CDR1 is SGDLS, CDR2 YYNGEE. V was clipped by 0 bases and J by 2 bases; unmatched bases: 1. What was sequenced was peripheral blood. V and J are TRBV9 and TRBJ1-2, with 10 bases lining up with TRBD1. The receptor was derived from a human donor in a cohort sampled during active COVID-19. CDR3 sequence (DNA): TGTGCCAGCAGCGTAGGGGGACAGGGGAACTATGGCTACACCTTC. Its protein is CASSVGGQGNYGYTF.